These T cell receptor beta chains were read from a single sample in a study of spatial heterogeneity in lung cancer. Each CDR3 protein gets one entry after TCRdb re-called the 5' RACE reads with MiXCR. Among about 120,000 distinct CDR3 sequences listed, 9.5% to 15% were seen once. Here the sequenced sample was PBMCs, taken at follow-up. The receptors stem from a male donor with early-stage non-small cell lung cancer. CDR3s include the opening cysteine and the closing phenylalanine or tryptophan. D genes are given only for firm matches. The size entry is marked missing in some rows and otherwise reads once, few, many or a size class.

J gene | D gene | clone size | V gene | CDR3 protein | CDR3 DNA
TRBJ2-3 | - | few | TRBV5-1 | CASSLDGASTDTQYF | TGCGCCAGCAGCTTGGATGGGGCCAGCACAGATACGCAGTATTTT
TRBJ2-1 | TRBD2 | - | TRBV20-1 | CSARDSSGGEQFF | TGCAGTGCTAGAGACTCTAGCGGGGGTGAGCAGTTCTTC
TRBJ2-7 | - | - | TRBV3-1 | CASSQDLGGYEQYF | TGTGCCAGCAGCCAAGATCTAGGGGGTTACGAGCAGTACTTC
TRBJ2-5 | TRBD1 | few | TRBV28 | CASSPGTGRKETQYF | TGTGCCAGCAGTCCCGGGACAGGGCGTAAGGAGACCCAGTACTTC
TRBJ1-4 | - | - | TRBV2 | CASRWQENEKLFF | TGTGCCAGCCGGTGGCAGGAAAATGAAAAACTGTTTTTT
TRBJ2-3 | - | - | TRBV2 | CASSESRMRGYSTDTQYF | TGTGCCAGCAGTGAATCCCGCATGCGGGGATATAGCACAGATACGCAGTATTTT
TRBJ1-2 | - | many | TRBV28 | CASSFVTGPVTF | TGTGCCAGCAGTTTTGTGACAGGCCCTGTAACCTTC
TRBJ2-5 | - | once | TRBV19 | CASSMLSQETQYF | TGTGCCAGTAGTATGCTATCCCAAGAGACCCAGTACTTC
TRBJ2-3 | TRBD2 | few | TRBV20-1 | CSATGTRRTDTQYF | TGCAGTGCTACCGGGACTAGACGCACAGATACGCAGTATTTT
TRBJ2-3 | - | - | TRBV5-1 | CASSLTGAVADTQYF | TGCGCCAGCAGCTTGACGGGGGCTGTTGCAGATACGCAGTATTTT
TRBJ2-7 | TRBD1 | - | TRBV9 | CASSRGQGAYEQYF | TGTGCCAGCAGTCGGGGACAGGGGGCCTACGAGCAGTACTTC
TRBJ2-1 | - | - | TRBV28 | CASSWGIGSYNEQFF | TGTGCCAGCAGTTGGGGGATAGGCTCCTACAATGAGCAGTTCTTC
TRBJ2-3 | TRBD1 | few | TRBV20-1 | CSARRGQGETDTQYF | TGCAGTGCTAGGAGGGGGCAGGGTGAAACAGATACGCAGTATTTT
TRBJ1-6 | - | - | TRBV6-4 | CASSGERAGKKNSPLHF | TGTGCCAGCAGTGGGGAGAGGGCGGGCAAGAAGAATTCACCCCTCCACTTT
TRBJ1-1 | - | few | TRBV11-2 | CASSFPGARTEAFF | TGTGCCAGCAGCTTCCCAGGGGCCCGCACTGAAGCTTTCTTT
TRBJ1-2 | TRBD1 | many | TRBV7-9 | CASSSRDRGFDYGYTF | TGTGCCAGCAGCTCCCGGGACAGGGGGTTTGACTATGGCTACACCTTC
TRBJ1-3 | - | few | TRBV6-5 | CASSRVGRSSGNTIYF | TGTGCCAGCAGTCGAGTGGGACGGAGCTCTGGAAACACCATATATTTT
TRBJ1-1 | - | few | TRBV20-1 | CSAPKGGDTEAFF | TGCAGTGCTCCAAAGGGGGGAGACACTGAAGCTTTCTTT
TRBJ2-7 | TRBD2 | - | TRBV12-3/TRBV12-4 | CASSFPYGGANEQYF | TGTGCCAGCAGTTTCCCCTACGGGGGGGCCAACGAGCAGTACTTC
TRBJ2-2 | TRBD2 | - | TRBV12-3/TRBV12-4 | CASSPSRLAGGTGELFF | TGTGCCAGCAGTCCCTCCCGGCTAGCGGGGGGAACCGGGGAGCTGTTTTTT
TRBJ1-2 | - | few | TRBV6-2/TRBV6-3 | CASTKSNYGYTF | TGTGCCAGCACGAAGAGTAACTATGGCTACACCTTC
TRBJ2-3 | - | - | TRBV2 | CASSELPGSTDTQYF | TGTGCCAGCAGTGAACTGCCGGGTAGCACAGATACGCAGTATTTT
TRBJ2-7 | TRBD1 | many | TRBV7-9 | CASTKTGTATYEQYF | TGTGCCAGCACCAAAACCGGGACAGCAACCTACGAGCAGTACTTC
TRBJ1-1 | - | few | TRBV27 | CASSFRQANTEAFF | TGTGCCAGCAGTTTCAGGCAGGCGAACACTGAAGCTTTCTTT
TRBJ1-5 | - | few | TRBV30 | CAWSEIRVTGNQPQHF | TGTGCCTGGAGTGAAATCAGGGTGACAGGCAATCAGCCCCAGCATTTT
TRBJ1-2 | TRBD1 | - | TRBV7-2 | CASSLDPGQGLSGYTF | TGTGCCAGCAGCTTAGATCCGGGACAGGGATTGAGTGGCTACACCTTC
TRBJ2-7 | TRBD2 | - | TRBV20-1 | CSARAAVAGNYEQYF | TGCAGTGCTAGGGCGGCGGTAGCGGGGAACTACGAGCAGTACTTC
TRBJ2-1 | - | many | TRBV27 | CASSLSGGPNEQFF | TGTGCCAGCAGTTTATCGGGGGGGCCCAATGAGCAGTTCTTC
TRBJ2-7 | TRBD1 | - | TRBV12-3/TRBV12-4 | CASSSPGQSLIEYF | TGTGCCAGCAGTTCTCCGGGACAGAGCCTAATTGAGTACTTC
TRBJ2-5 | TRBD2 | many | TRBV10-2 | CASSESRSGGRETQYF | TGCGCCAGCAGTGAGTCGAGGAGCGGGGGTCGCGAGACCCAGTACTTC
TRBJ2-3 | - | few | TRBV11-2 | CASSLVAIGQGLTDTQYF | TGTGCCAGCAGCTTAGTTGCTATCGGGCAGGGATTAACAGATACGCAGTATTTT
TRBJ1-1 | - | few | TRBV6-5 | CASSYRGGGTEAFF | TGTGCCAGCAGTTATCGCGGGGGAGGGACTGAAGCTTTCTTT
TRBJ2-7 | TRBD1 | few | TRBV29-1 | CSVNSDRDRASYEQYF | TGCAGCGTCAATTCGGACCGGGACAGGGCCTCCTACGAGCAGTACTTC
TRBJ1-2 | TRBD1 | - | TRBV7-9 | CASSYSGTANGYTF | TGTGCCAGCAGCTACTCCGGGACAGCGAACGGCTACACCTTC
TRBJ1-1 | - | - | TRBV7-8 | CASSLQENTEAFF | TGTGCCAGCAGCTTACAGGAGAACACTGAAGCTTTCTTT
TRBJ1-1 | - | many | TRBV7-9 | CASSLVGGPNTEAFF | TGTGCCAGCAGCTTAGTGGGGGGACCGAACACTGAAGCTTTCTTT
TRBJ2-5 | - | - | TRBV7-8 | CASSLSETPRETQYF | TGTGCCAGCAGCTTATCTGAGACGCCCCGGGAGACCCAGTACTTC
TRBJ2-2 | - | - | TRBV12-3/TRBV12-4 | CASSLGSGNTGELFF | TGTGCCAGCAGTTTAGGGTCGGGAAATACCGGGGAGCTGTTTTTT
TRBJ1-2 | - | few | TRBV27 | CASSHIQGGYTF | TGTGCCAGCAGTCACATACAGGGTGGCTACACCTTC
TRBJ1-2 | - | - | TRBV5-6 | CASSVSQYGYTF | TGTGCCAGCAGCGTGTCACAGTATGGCTACACCTTC
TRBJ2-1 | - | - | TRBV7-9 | CASSLAGGQFF | TGTGCCAGCAGCTTAGCGGGGGGCCAGTTCTTC
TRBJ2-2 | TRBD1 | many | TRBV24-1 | CATSDLPGQSSTGELFF | TGTGCCACCAGTGATTTGCCGGGACAGTCGTCCACCGGGGAGCTGTTTTTT
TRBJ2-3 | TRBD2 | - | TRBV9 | CASSVAAGGSTDTQYF | TGTGCCAGCAGCGTAGCGGCGGGGGGTTCCACAGATACGCAGTATTTT
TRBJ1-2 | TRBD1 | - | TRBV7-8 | CASSSTDRGYGYTF | TGTGCCAGCAGCTCCACGGACAGGGGGTATGGCTACACCTTC
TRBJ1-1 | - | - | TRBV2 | CASSEMGKAFF | TGTGCCAGCAGTGAAATGGGGAAAGCTTTCTTT
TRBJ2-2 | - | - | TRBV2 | CASSESTGSTGELFF | TGTGCCAGCAGTGAAAGCACAGGCAGCACCGGGGAGCTGTTTTTT
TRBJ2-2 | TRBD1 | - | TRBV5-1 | CAVENRGGRRTGELFF | TGCGCCGTGGAAAACAGAGGGGGCCGAAGGACCGGGGAGCTGTTTTTT
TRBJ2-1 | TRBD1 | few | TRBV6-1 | CASSGTGEWQFF | TGTGCCAGCAGTGGGACAGGAGAATGGCAGTTCTTC
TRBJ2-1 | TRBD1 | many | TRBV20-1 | CSAAGTGTYNEQFF | TGCAGTGCAGCCGGGACAGGGACATACAATGAGCAGTTCTTC